This T cell receptor (beta chain) comes out of a study of blood T cell repertoires in COVID-19. Study-level information: Italy, Spain and the United States were the sources of the convalescent and acute COVID-19 samples. The analysed material was cDNA or gDNA that came from T cells, B-cell-depleted T cells, or PBMCs.

This CDR3 has 15 amino acids. CDR1 is KGHSH, CDR2 LQKENI, per germline. V shed 3 bases and J 4 bases; nucleotides not matched to a gene: 7. In the authors' methods: The authors estimated nucleated cell counts from reference gene primer amplification. Assay: immunoSEQ multiplex PCR; the TCRdb copy retains only in-frame clones and omits some. That table supplies the V and J calls and clone size; D and trimming were determined from the DNA. The sample records approximately 120,000 clones, 60% to 80% being singletons. Followed over time, Seattle patients had been enrolled while infection was active. Material: peripheral blood. V and J are TRBV18 and TRBJ1-2; 8 nucleotides line up with TRBD1. The TCR sequence derives from a man older than 75 with COVID-19, enrolled during active disease. The CDR3 sequence: CASSPTGDIRYGYTF. In DNA form, the CDR3 reads TGTGCCAGCTCACCGACAGGGGATATTCGCTATGGCTACACCTTC.